What follows describes a single T cell receptor (beta chain). This sample was taken from a study of blood T cell repertoires in COVID-19. Overall study context: Both acute and convalescent COVID-19 samples were obtained from the United States, Italy and Spain. The analysed material was cDNA or gDNA that came from T cells, B-cell-depleted T cells, or PBMCs.

V lost 4 bases, J lost 7 bases, and 9 bases stayed unmatched. Per the germline V gene, CDR1 is SGHNT and CDR2 is YYREEE (reference sequence). This CDR3 region has 14 residues. Per the authors' pipeline: Scientists estimated how many nucleated cells there were by amplifying reference gene primers. Only in-frame clones appear in the TCRdb table, and some are missing; sequencing was by immunoSEQ multiplex PCR. V, J and clone size are those of that table, while D and trimming were read from the DNA. The table lists about 87,000 clones, approximately 83% of them singletons, with more than 2% in the top ten.

The V call is TRBV5-4, the J call TRBJ1-2; 8 bases are a match to TRBD1. The sequenced sample was peripheral blood. This receptor was identified in a woman in her 70s with acute or convalescent COVID-19. The CDR3 is CASSPRTGNIGYTF. The DNA for the CDR3 is TGTGCCAGCAGCCCTAGGACAGGGAATATTGGCTACACCTTC.